These T cell receptor beta chains were read from a single sample in a study of blood T cells in healthy people across ages. TCRdb passed the 5' RACE reads through MiXCR, listing each CDR3 protein once. The sample carries fewer than 2 million distinct CDR3 sequences, more than 35% recorded once. Sequencing was performed on blood. The receptor set was obtained from a human donor in good health. CDR3s include the opening cysteine and the closing phenylalanine or tryptophan. The order of the fields is V gene, J gene, clone size, D gene, CDR3 DNA, CDR3 protein. A D gene is named only where the DNA matches it firmly. The listing skips clone size in some rows; elsewhere it reads once, few, many or a size class.

v_gene: TRBV7-9
j_gene: TRBJ1-1
abundance: .
d_gene: .
CDR3nt: TGTGCCAGCAGCTCCCATGGGGCTCGGAACACTGAAGCTTTCTTT
CDR3aa: CASSSHGARNTEAFF

v_gene: TRBV5-1
j_gene: TRBJ2-5
abundance: .
d_gene: .
CDR3nt: TGCGCCAGCACCCAATTCGGGGGGCGGCAAGAGACCCAGTACTTC
CDR3aa: CASTQFGGRQETQYF

v_gene: TRBV6-2/TRBV6-3
j_gene: TRBJ1-1
abundance: once
d_gene: .
CDR3nt: TGTGCCAGCAGTTATCCGACCTTGTTCTATACTGAAGCTTTCTTT
CDR3aa: CASSYPTLFYTEAFF

v_gene: TRBV6-6
j_gene: TRBJ2-7
abundance: many
d_gene: .
CDR3nt: TGTGCCAGCAGTTACTCTGGAGAGTACGAGCAGTACTTC
CDR3aa: CASSYSGEYEQYF

v_gene: TRBV20-1
j_gene: TRBJ1-2
abundance: few
d_gene: .
CDR3nt: TGCAGTGTTCCGCTCGGACCTTCCAATACTTATGGCTACACCTTC
CDR3aa: CSVPLGPSNTYGYTF

v_gene: TRBV28
j_gene: TRBJ2-7
abundance: few
d_gene: TRBD1
CDR3nt: TGTGCCAGCATCCGACAGGGGGCCTACGAGCAGTACTTC
CDR3aa: CASIRQGAYEQYF

v_gene: TRBV2
j_gene: TRBJ1-2
abundance: .
d_gene: TRBD1
CDR3nt: TGTGCCAGCAGTCAAATAGGGGGCGCGGGGGGCTACACCTTC
CDR3aa: CASSQIGGAGGYTF

v_gene: TRBV5-1
j_gene: TRBJ1-4
abundance: few
d_gene: .
CDR3nt: TGCGCCAGCAGCTCCTGGGACACCGCAACTAATGAAAAACTGTTTTTT
CDR3aa: CASSSWDTATNEKLFF

v_gene: TRBV2
j_gene: TRBJ2-2
abundance: .
d_gene: .
CDR3nt: TGTGCCAGCACAACGGGGGTGAACACCGGGGAGCTGTTTTTT
CDR3aa: CASTTGVNTGELFF

v_gene: TRBV12-3/TRBV12-4
j_gene: TRBJ2-3
abundance: few
d_gene: TRBD2
CDR3nt: TGTGCCAGCAGTCGATGGACTAGCCCGCTGTCAGATACGCAGTATTTT
CDR3aa: CASSRWTSPLSDTQYF

v_gene: TRBV21-1
j_gene: TRBJ2-1
abundance: .
d_gene: .
CDR3nt: TGTGCCAGCAGCAAACTCGCGGACTATCCCAGCTCCTACAATGAGCAGTTCTTC
CDR3aa: CASSKLADYPSSYNEQFF

v_gene: TRBV3-1
j_gene: TRBJ2-1
abundance: .
d_gene: TRBD2
CDR3nt: TGTGCCAGCAGCCAGGAGACTAGCGGGGTGTTCTACAATGAGCAGTTCTTC
CDR3aa: CASSQETSGVFYNEQFF

v_gene: TRBV12-3/TRBV12-4
j_gene: TRBJ2-1
abundance: .
d_gene: .
CDR3nt: TGTGCCAGCAGTTCTCTTGGACAGATCAATGAGCAGTTCTTC
CDR3aa: CASSSLGQINEQFF

v_gene: TRBV6-1
j_gene: TRBJ2-6
abundance: few
d_gene: .
CDR3nt: TGTGCCAGCAGTGGTCCGGCGAACTCTGGGGCCAACGTCCTGACTTTC
CDR3aa: CASSGPANSGANVLTF

v_gene: TRBV4-1
j_gene: TRBJ1-3
abundance: .
d_gene: .
CDR3nt: TGCGCCAGCAGCCTGGAGGTATTCTCTGGAAACACCATATATTTT
CDR3aa: CASSLEVFSGNTIYF

v_gene: TRBV20-1
j_gene: TRBJ2-1
abundance: .
d_gene: .
CDR3nt: TGCAGTGCCCGCCGAGTCGTCAGGGGCCGAGGAAATGAGCAGTTCTTC
CDR3aa: CSARRVVRGRGNEQFF

v_gene: TRBV5-1
j_gene: TRBJ2-1
abundance: .
d_gene: .
CDR3nt: TGCGTCAGCAGCTGGACAGACAATGAGCAGTTCTTC
CDR3aa: CVSSWTDNEQFF

v_gene: TRBV4-1
j_gene: TRBJ1-4
abundance: .
d_gene: .
CDR3nt: TGCGCCAGCAGCCAAGATCGGACAGTTGGTAATGAAAAACTGTTTTTT
CDR3aa: CASSQDRTVGNEKLFF

v_gene: TRBV5-1
j_gene: TRBJ2-3
abundance: once
d_gene: TRBD2
CDR3nt: TGCGCCAGCAGACAGGAGGGGAGCGGGGGGCTGAGCACAGATACGCAGTATTTT
CDR3aa: CASRQEGSGGLSTDTQYF

v_gene: TRBV5-1
j_gene: TRBJ2-7
abundance: .
d_gene: .
CDR3nt: TGCGCCAGCAGCTCCCAGGGGAACTACGAGCAGTACTTC
CDR3aa: CASSSQGNYEQYF

v_gene: TRBV30
j_gene: TRBJ2-7
abundance: .
d_gene: TRBD1
CDR3nt: TGTGCCTGGAGGGACAGGGGCTACGAGCAGTACTTC
CDR3aa: CAWRDRGYEQYF

v_gene: TRBV30
j_gene: TRBJ1-1
abundance: .
d_gene: TRBD1
CDR3nt: TGTGCCTGGAGCGGACAGGGGGCCACTGAAGCTTTCTTT
CDR3aa: CAWSGQGATEAFF

v_gene: TRBV20-1
j_gene: TRBJ1-5
abundance: few
d_gene: TRBD1
CDR3nt: TGCAGTGCTATGCCGGGACAGGGGAATCAGCCCCAGCATTTT
CDR3aa: CSAMPGQGNQPQHF

v_gene: TRBV13
j_gene: TRBJ1-2
abundance: .
d_gene: TRBD1
CDR3nt: TGTGCCAGCAGCTTGGGACAGGGAATCACCTTC
CDR3aa: CASSLGQGITF

v_gene: TRBV4-1
j_gene: TRBJ2-5
abundance: few
d_gene: TRBD2
CDR3nt: TGCGCCAGCAGCCAGAAGGGACTAGAAGAGACCCAGTACTTC
CDR3aa: CASSQKGLEETQYF

v_gene: TRBV4-3
j_gene: TRBJ2-5
abundance: .
d_gene: .
CDR3nt: TGCGCCAGCAGCCATTGGGGTACGGAGACCCAGTACTTC
CDR3aa: CASSHWGTETQYF

v_gene: TRBV12-3/TRBV12-4
j_gene: TRBJ2-5
abundance: .
d_gene: TRBD2
CDR3nt: TGTGCCAGCAGAAATAGCGGGGGAGCTGTGACCCAGTACTTC
CDR3aa: CASRNSGGAVTQYF

v_gene: TRBV12-3/TRBV12-4
j_gene: TRBJ1-4
abundance: many
d_gene: .
CDR3nt: TGTGCCAGCAGTCAGGGATTCGATGAAAAACTGTTTTTT
CDR3aa: CASSQGFDEKLFF

v_gene: TRBV12-3/TRBV12-4
j_gene: TRBJ2-3
abundance: once
d_gene: TRBD1
CDR3nt: TGTGCCACCCGGGGGACAGGGGTTTATGCTACGCAGTATTTT
CDR3aa: CATRGTGVYATQYF

v_gene: TRBV4-2
j_gene: TRBJ2-4
abundance: few
d_gene: TRBD2
CDR3nt: TGTGCCAGCAGCCAAGATAGCGGGGGAGGTATGGCCAAAAACATTCAGTACTTC
CDR3aa: CASSQDSGGGMAKNIQYF

v_gene: TRBV6-5
j_gene: TRBJ1-6
abundance: .
d_gene: .
CDR3nt: TGTGCCAGCAGTCGGACAGTACGGGGTTCACCCCTCCACTTT
CDR3aa: CASSRTVRGSPLHF

v_gene: TRBV10-3
j_gene: TRBJ2-7
abundance: .
d_gene: .
CDR3nt: TGTGCCATCAGTGAGTCGGGGGGTTGCTACGAGCAGTACTTC
CDR3aa: CAISESGGCYEQYF

v_gene: TRBV6-5
j_gene: TRBJ2-1
abundance: .
d_gene: .
CDR3nt: TGTGCCAGCAGTTACGTCCACAGCTCCAATGAGCAGTTCTTC
CDR3aa: CASSYVHSSNEQFF

v_gene: TRBV12-3/TRBV12-4
j_gene: TRBJ1-2
abundance: .
d_gene: .
CDR3nt: TGTGCCAGCAGTTTCAGTATCACTGGCTACACCTTC
CDR3aa: CASSFSITGYTF

v_gene: TRBV7-9
j_gene: TRBJ2-3
abundance: many
d_gene: .
CDR3nt: TGTGCCAGCAGCCCCCCCAGGGGTAGCGGAGATACGCAGTATTTT
CDR3aa: CASSPPRGSGDTQYF

v_gene: TRBV29-1
j_gene: TRBJ2-4
abundance: .
d_gene: TRBD1
CDR3nt: TGCAGCGTTGTTGGGACAGAGAGTTTTCAGTACTTC
CDR3aa: CSVVGTESFQYF

v_gene: TRBV29-1
j_gene: TRBJ1-5
abundance: many
d_gene: .
CDR3nt: TGCAGCGTAAGGGACCTTGATCAGCCCCAGCATTTT
CDR3aa: CSVRDLDQPQHF

v_gene: TRBV6-2/TRBV6-3
j_gene: TRBJ2-7
abundance: few
d_gene: .
CDR3nt: TGTGCCAGCAGACAAACAGGGTTCCACGAGCAGTACTTC
CDR3aa: CASRQTGFHEQYF

v_gene: TRBV9
j_gene: TRBJ1-1
abundance: .
d_gene: .
CDR3nt: TGTGCCAGCAGCGCGAGGGCGGCGAACACTGAAGCTTTCTTT
CDR3aa: CASSARAANTEAFF

v_gene: TRBV4-3
j_gene: TRBJ2-5
abundance: few
d_gene: .
CDR3nt: TGCGCCAGCAGCCAAGATAGGCAAGGTTGGCAGTACTTC
CDR3aa: CASSQDRQGWQYF

v_gene: TRBV7-9
j_gene: TRBJ1-2
abundance: .
d_gene: .
CDR3nt: TGTGCCAGCATCACGGACGTGGGGAGAGGGGATGGCTACACCTTC
CDR3aa: CASITDVGRGDGYTF

v_gene: TRBV20-1
j_gene: TRBJ2-1
abundance: few
d_gene: .
CDR3nt: TGCAGTGCTAGAGACAACCTGGGGCACAATGAGCAGTTCTTC
CDR3aa: CSARDNLGHNEQFF

v_gene: TRBV6-6
j_gene: TRBJ2-6
abundance: .
d_gene: .
CDR3nt: TGTGCCAGCAGTTACGGGGGTCAGGAAAACATTGAAGCTTTC
CDR3aa: CASSYGGQENIEAF

v_gene: TRBV2
j_gene: TRBJ2-3
abundance: .
d_gene: TRBD2
CDR3nt: TGTGCCAGCAGCGGGACTAGTGTCGCAGATACGCAGTATTTT
CDR3aa: CASSGTSVADTQYF

v_gene: TRBV20-1
j_gene: TRBJ1-4
abundance: few
d_gene: .
CDR3nt: TGCAGTTGCACAGTTAATGAAAAACTGTTTTTT
CDR3aa: CSCTVNEKLFF

v_gene: TRBV13
j_gene: TRBJ2-1
abundance: .
d_gene: .
CDR3nt: TGTGCCAGCAGCCCCGCCCCGGATTCCTACAATGAGCAGTTCTTC
CDR3aa: CASSPAPDSYNEQFF

v_gene: TRBV20-1
j_gene: TRBJ2-3
abundance: .
d_gene: .
CDR3nt: TGCAGTGCTCCCAGGACTGGAGAGGATACGCAGTATTTT
CDR3aa: CSAPRTGEDTQYF

v_gene: TRBV6-1
j_gene: TRBJ2-1
abundance: few
d_gene: TRBD2
CDR3nt: TGTGCCAGTAAAGTTGGATTAGGGCTAGCGGGGATCAATGAGCAGTTCTTC
CDR3aa: CASKVGLGLAGINEQFF

v_gene: TRBV4-3
j_gene: TRBJ2-6
abundance: .
d_gene: .
CDR3nt: TGCGCCAGCAGCCAAGATGAGGCGGGGGCCTTCTCTGGGGCCAACGTCCTGACTTTC
CDR3aa: CASSQDEAGAFSGANVLTF

v_gene: TRBV7-9
j_gene: TRBJ1-4
abundance: .
d_gene: .
CDR3nt: TGTGCCAGCAGCTTAGACCGGGGAGGGGGACTTGCAGCTAATGAAAAACTGTTTTTT
CDR3aa: CASSLDRGGGLAANEKLFF

v_gene: TRBV4-2
j_gene: TRBJ1-2
abundance: few
d_gene: .
CDR3nt: TGTGCCAGCAGCCAAGATTCGGGGGAGGGCTATGGCTACACCTTC
CDR3aa: CASSQDSGEGYGYTF

v_gene: TRBV20-1
j_gene: TRBJ2-6
abundance: few
d_gene: .
CDR3nt: TGCAGTGCTAGAGGGCAAGTTGACGTCCTGACTTTC
CDR3aa: CSARGQVDVLTF

v_gene: TRBV6-6
j_gene: TRBJ1-5
abundance: few
d_gene: .
CDR3nt: TGTGCCAGCAGTTACAATACGGGGGGCGGTCAGCCCCAGCATTTT
CDR3aa: CASSYNTGGGQPQHF

v_gene: TRBV6-2/TRBV6-3
j_gene: TRBJ1-5
abundance: .
d_gene: .
CDR3nt: TGTGCCAGCAGTTACTCCGACGGTCGTAGCAATCAGCCCCAGCATTTT
CDR3aa: CASSYSDGRSNQPQHF

v_gene: TRBV29-1
j_gene: TRBJ2-7
abundance: many
d_gene: TRBD1
CDR3nt: TGCAGCGTTGATGGGACAGGGGAGGACGAGCAGTACTTC
CDR3aa: CSVDGTGEDEQYF

v_gene: TRBV7-2
j_gene: TRBJ2-1
abundance: .
d_gene: .
CDR3nt: TGTGCCAGCAGCTCAACCCTGATAATGGGCAATGAGCAGTTCTTC
CDR3aa: CASSSTLIMGNEQFF

v_gene: TRBV28
j_gene: TRBJ1-1
abundance: few
d_gene: .
CDR3nt: TGTGCCAGCAGTTTGATGGGGGGCTTGGACACTGAAGCTTTCTTT
CDR3aa: CASSLMGGLDTEAFF

v_gene: TRBV2
j_gene: TRBJ1-1
abundance: .
d_gene: .
CDR3nt: TGTGCCAGCAGTGTCGGACGGAAGAACACTGAAGCTTTCTTT
CDR3aa: CASSVGRKNTEAFF